The T cell receptor (beta chain) described here comes from a study of beta chain features in type 1 diabetes. General study findings and limits: It was among patients, rather than healthy donors, that naive, central memory and Treg TCRB repertoires appeared more similar. Shorter TCRB CDR3s, moderately but significantly so, were found in Type 1 diabetes patients in all four CD4+ subsets. Cells that show high TCR expression could be over-represented by cDNA sequencing.

Averaging approximately 0.11 L, one heparinised blood draw was given by each donor. CD45RO/CCR7/CD25/CD127/CD95/CD27 separated CD4+ naive, central memory, regulatory and stem cell-like memory cells by sorting. Sequencing targeted expressed TCRB transcripts, as all isolated RNA had been reverse transcribed. The repertoire was sequenced with immunoSEQ multiplex PCR; TCRdb's copy has only in-frame clones and lacks some. Among some 290,000 clones listed, about 13% were seen once. For this clone: Antigen: not known.

The germline V gene has CDR1 MNHNY and CDR2 SVGAGI (reference sequence). The V and J ends lost 5 bases and 6 bases, in that order; junction bases with no gene match: 5. This CDR3 region has 14 residues. Input material: naive CD4+ T cells from blood. The J gene is TRBJ2-3, the V gene TRBV6-6, with 10 bases fitting TRBD2. The receptor comes from a man aged 25-45 years with type 1 diabetes. CDR3 sequence (DNA): TGTGCCAGCAGTCATAGCGGGAGGAGTGATACGCAGTATTTT. It is translated as CASSHSGRSDTQYF.